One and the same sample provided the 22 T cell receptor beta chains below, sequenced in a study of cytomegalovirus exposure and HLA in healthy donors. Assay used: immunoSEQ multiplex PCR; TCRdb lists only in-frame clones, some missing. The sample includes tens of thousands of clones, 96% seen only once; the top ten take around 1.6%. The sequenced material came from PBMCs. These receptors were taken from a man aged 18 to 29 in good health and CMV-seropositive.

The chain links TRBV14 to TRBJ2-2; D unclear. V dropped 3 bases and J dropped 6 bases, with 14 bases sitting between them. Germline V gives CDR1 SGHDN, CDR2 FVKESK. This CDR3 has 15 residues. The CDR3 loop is CASSHRRSLPGELFF. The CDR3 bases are TGTGCCAGCAGCCACCGCCGGAGCTTGCCCGGGGAGCTGTTTTTT.

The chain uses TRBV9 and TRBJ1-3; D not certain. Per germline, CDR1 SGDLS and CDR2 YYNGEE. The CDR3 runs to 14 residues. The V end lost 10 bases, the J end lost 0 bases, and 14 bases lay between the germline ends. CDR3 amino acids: CADSGSTSGNTIYF. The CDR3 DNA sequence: TGTGCCGACTCCGGGTCGACCTCTGGAAACACCATATATTTT.

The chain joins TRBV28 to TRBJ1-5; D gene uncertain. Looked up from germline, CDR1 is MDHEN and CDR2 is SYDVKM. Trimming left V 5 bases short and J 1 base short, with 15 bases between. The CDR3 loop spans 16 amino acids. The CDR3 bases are TGTGCCAGCAGTCCCCCTGTGAGCGGGAGCAATCAGCCCCAGCATTTT. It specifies CASSPPVSGSNQPQHF.

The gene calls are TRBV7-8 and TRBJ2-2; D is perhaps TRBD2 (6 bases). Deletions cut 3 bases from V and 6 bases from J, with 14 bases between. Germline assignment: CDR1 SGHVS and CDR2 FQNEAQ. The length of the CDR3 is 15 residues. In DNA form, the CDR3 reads TGTGCCAGCAGCTTTCCCGGGAGAGCTGCCGGGGAGCTGTTTTTT. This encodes CASSFPGRAAGELFF.

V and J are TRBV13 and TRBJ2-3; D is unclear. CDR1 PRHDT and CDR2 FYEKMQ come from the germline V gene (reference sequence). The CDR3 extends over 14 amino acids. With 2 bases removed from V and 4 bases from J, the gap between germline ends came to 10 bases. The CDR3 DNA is TGTGCCAGCAGCTTACGCGGCTTGGCAGATACGCAGTATTTT. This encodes CASSLRGLADTQYF. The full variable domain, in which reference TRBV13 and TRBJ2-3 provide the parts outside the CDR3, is AAGVIQSPRHLIKEKRETATLKCYPIPRHDTVYWYQQGPGQDPQFLISFYEKMQSDKGSIPDRFSAQQFSDYHSELNMSSLELGDSALYFCASSLRGLADTQYFGPGTRLTVL.

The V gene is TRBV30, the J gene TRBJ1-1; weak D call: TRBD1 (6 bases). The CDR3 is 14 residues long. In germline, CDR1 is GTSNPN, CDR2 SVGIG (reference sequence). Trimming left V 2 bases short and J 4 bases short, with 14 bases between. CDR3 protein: CAWSYGRGFTEAFF. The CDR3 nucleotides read TGTGCCTGGAGTTATGGCAGGGGTTTCACTGAAGCTTTCTTT.

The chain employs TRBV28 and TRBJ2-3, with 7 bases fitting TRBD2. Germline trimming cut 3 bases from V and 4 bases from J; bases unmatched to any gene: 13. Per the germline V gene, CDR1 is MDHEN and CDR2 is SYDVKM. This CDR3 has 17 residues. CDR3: CASSFRVTGGWADTQYF. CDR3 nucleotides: TGTGCCAGCAGTTTCAGGGTAACGGGGGGTTGGGCAGATACGCAGTATTTT.

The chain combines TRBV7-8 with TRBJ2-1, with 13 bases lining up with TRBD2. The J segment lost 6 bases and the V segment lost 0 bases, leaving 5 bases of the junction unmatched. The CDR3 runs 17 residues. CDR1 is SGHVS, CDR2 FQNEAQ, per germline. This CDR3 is CASSLAGGLAGINEQFF. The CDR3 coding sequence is TGTGCCAGCAGCTTAGCGGGGGGACTAGCGGGAATCAATGAGCAGTTCTTC.

The CDR3 sequence: CSVEGGVGASYEQYF. In DNA form, the CDR3 reads TGCAGCGTTGAAGGGGGTGTGGGGGCCTCCTACGAGCAGTACTTC. This chain links TRBV29-1 with TRBJ2-7, with a possible D match to TRBD1 (6 bases). The CDR3 loop spans 15 amino acids. The germline CDR1 and CDR2 sequences are SQVTM and ANQGSEA. The V end was cut by 1 base, the J end by 0 bases, with 13 bases between.

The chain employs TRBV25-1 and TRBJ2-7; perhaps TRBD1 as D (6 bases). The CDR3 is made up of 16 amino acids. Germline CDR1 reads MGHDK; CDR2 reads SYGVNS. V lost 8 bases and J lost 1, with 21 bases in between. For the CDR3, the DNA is TGTGCCAGCTTCCCGAACGCAATGGACAGTTCCTACGAGCAGTACTTC. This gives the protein CASFPNAMDSSYEQYF.

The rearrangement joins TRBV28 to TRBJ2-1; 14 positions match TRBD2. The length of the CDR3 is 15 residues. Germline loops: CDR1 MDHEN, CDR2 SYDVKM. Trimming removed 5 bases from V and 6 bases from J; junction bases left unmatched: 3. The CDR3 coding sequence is TGTGCCAGCAGTCTCGGGACTAGCGGGAGCAATGAGCAGTTCTTC. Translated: CASSLGTSGSNEQFF.

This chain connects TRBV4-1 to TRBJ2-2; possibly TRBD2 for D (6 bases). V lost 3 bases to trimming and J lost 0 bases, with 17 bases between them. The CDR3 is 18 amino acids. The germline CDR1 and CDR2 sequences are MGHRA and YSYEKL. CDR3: CASSHRPSGLANTGELFF. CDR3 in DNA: TGCGCCAGCAGCCACAGACCCTCGGGACTGGCGAACACCGGGGAGCTGTTTTTT.

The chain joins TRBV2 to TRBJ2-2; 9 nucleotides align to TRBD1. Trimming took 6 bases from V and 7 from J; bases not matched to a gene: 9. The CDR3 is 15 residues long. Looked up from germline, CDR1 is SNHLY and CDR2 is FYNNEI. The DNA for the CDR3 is TGTGCCAGCAGGAAGGGGACAGGGTCGTTCGGGGAGCTGTTTTTT. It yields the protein CASRKGTGSFGELFF. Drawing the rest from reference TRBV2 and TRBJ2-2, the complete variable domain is EPEVTQTPSHQVTQMGQEVILRCVPISNHLYFYWYRQILGQKVEFLVSFYNNEISEKSEIFDDQFSVERPDGSNFTLKIRSTKLEDSAMYFCASRKGTGSFGELFFGEGSRLTVL.

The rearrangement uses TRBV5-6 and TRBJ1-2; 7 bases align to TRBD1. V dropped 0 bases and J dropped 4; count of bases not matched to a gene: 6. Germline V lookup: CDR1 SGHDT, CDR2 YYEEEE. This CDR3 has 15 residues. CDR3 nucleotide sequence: TGTGCCAGCAGCTTGGGGCAGGGGGTTTTCTATGGCTACACCTTC. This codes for CASSLGQGVFYGYTF.

The DNA for the CDR3 is TGTGCCAGCAGCATCACAGGAACCGGGGAGCTGTTTTTT. Translating it yields CASSITGTGELFF. The chain employs TRBV28 and TRBJ2-2, with D possibly being TRBD1 (5 bases). CDR3 length: 13 residues. V lost 6 bases and J lost 5, with 10 bases in between. The germline CDR1 and CDR2 sequences are MDHEN and SYDVKM.

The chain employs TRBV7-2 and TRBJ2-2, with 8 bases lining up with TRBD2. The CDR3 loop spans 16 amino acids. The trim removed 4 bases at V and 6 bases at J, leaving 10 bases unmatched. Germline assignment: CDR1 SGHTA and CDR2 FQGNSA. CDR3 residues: CASSSGRAGVSGELFF. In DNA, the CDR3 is TGTGCCAGCAGCTCCGGCAGAGCGGGAGTTTCCGGGGAGCTGTTTTTT.

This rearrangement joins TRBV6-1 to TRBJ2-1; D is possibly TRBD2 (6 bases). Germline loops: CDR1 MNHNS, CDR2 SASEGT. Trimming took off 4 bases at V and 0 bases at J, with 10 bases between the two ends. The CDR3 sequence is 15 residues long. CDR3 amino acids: CASSGDSGSYNEQFF. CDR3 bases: TGTGCCAGCAGTGGGGACTCTGGCTCCTACAATGAGCAGTTCTTC.

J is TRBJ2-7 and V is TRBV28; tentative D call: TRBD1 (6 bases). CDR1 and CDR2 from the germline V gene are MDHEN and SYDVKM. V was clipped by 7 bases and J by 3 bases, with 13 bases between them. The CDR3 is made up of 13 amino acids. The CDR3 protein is CASNKGDGYEQYF. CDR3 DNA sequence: TGTGCCAGCAACAAGGGGGACGGCTACGAGCAGTACTTC.

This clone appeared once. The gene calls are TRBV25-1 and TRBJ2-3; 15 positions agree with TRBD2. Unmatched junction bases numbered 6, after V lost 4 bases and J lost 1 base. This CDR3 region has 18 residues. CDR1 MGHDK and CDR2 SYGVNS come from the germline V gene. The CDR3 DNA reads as TGTGCCAGCAGTGTTGGACTAGCGGGAGGGCCAGGCACAGATACGCAGTATTTT. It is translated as CASSVGLAGGPGTDTQYF.

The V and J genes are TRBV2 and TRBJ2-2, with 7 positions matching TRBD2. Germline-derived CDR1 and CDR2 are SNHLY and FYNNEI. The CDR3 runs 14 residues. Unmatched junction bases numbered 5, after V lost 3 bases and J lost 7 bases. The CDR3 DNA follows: TGTGCCAGCAGTGAGGTGACTAGCCACGGGGAGCTGTTTTTT. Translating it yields CASSEVTSHGELFF.

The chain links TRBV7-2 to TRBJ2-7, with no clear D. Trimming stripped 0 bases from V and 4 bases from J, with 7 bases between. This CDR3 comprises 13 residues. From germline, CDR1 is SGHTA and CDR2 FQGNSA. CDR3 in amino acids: CASSLARWYEQYF. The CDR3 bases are TGTGCCAGCAGCTTAGCGCGTTGGTACGAGCAGTACTTC.

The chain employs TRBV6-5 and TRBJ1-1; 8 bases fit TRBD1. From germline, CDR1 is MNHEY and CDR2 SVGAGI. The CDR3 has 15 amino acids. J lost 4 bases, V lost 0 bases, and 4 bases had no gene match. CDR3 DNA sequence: TGTGCCAGCAGTTACTCTATAACAGGGGGCACTGAAGCTTTCTTT. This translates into CASSYSITGGTEAFF.